The present T cell receptor (beta chain) was sequenced within a study of CD8 T cells in Susac syndrome. The CDR3 covers 15 residues. Germline V CDR1 and CDR2: KGHSH, LQKENI. V shed 2 bases and J shed 0 bases, with 10 bases lying between them. cDNA came from around 0.5 to 1 ug RNA primed by random hexamers. It was immunoSEQ multiplex PCR that amplified TCR beta CDR3 across 54 Vbeta and 13 Jbeta. A single record per CDR3 protein comes from TCRdb applying MiXCR to the immunoSEQ multiplex PCR reads. Among around 150,000 distinct CDR3 sequences listed, just over 90% were seen once. From blood CD8+ and CD4+ T cells, TCR beta sequences were generated. CD8+ and CD4+ T cells were negatively isolated; TEMRA cells were FACS-enriched.

The receptor was derived from a human donor in good health. The sequenced sample was CD4+ T cells from PBMCs. The chain has TRBV18 and TRBJ1-1; D is uncertain. The CDR3 sequence is CASSPIRRMNTEAFF. As DNA, the CDR3 is TGTGCCAGCTCACCAATACGCAGGATGAACACTGAAGCTTTCTTT.